This T cell receptor beta chain comes out of a study of metastatic and nonmetastatic thyroid tumors. About the research overall: Across blood and tumor or nodule tissue, repertoires from malignant and benign thyroid patients were compared with one another.

Treatment of any kind had been given to no patient before thyroid surgery. TCRdb called clones again from the PCR reads with MiXCR. The top ten hold around 3% of the sample, which has fewer than 35,000 clones, about a fifth seen once. This clone was detected ten times or more. Its antigen is still unknown. Findings and limits, study-wide: Benign nodules reportedly had significantly lower TCR beta diversity than malignant thyroid tumors in blood and tumor.

Germline CDR1 reads SNHLY; CDR2 reads FYNNEI. Between the trimmed V and J ends, which lost 5 bases and 3 bases, there was a span of 24 bases. CDR3 length equals 18 residues. This sequence was found in a male donor with papillary thyroid cancer or a benign thyroid nodule (not recorded which). Some clones in this sample may be carry-over from other donors' samples. Sequencing was done on a sample of tumor tissue. The chain is built from TRBV2 and TRBJ2-3; D possibly uses TRBD1 or TRBD2 (6 bases each). CDR3 in DNA: TGTGCCAGCAGTTACCGTACGTCTTCGGGGGCTGGGACAGATACGCAGTATTTT. Its translation: CASSYRTSSGAGTDTQYF.